This T cell receptor (beta chain) is drawn from a study of blood T cell repertoires in COVID-19. On the study more broadly: Samples came from the United States, Italy and Spain, spanning acute and convalescent COVID-19. PBMCs, B-cell-depleted T cells, or T cells were the source of the cDNA or gDNA that made up the material.

In the authors' workflow: Estimates of nucleated cell counts were drawn from the amplification of reference gene primers. Using immunoSEQ multiplex PCR, the repertoire was profiled, and TCRdb retains in-frame clones only, with some absent. That table is the source of V, J and clone size, and D and trimming were worked out from the DNA. The profile shows under 25,000 clones, around 67% of them singletons. The CDR3 consists of 16 residues. Germline V CDR1 and CDR2: MDHEN, SYDVKM. Trimming cost V 3 bases and J 4 bases; bases outside gene matches: 11. The V gene is TRBV28, the J gene TRBJ2-7; 8 nucleotides align to TRBD1. The material sequenced was peripheral blood. This clonotype was sampled from a human donor in a cohort sampled during active or convalescent COVID-19. For the CDR3, the DNA is TGTGCCAGCAGTTTGGTTCCCGGGACAGGTAGATACGAGCAGTACTTC. Amino acids: CASSLVPGTGRYEQYF.